Shown below are 16 T cell receptor beta chains from a single sample sequenced in a study of blood T cell repertoires in COVID-19. Profiled with immunoSEQ multiplex PCR; TCRdb holds only in-frame clones, not every one. The table has about 280,000 clones, nearly 90% seen once; the top ten hold 9.4%. Sequences were obtained from peripheral blood. The receptors stem from a man aged 18-30 years with active or convalescent COVID-19.

The V and J genes are TRBV6-5 and TRBJ1-5; TRBD1 might be the D (6 bases). Trimming left V 2 bases short and J 6 bases short, with 11 bases between. The CDR3 has 14 amino acids. Germline assignment: CDR1 MNHEY and CDR2 SVGAGI. CDR3 protein: CASSYRTGTQPQHF. The CDR3 bases are TGTGCCAGCAGTTACAGAACAGGGACTCAGCCCCAGCATTTT.

This clone was counted a single time. V usage is TRBV6-6 and J usage is TRBJ1-2; TRBD1 is a possible D gene (5 bases). The germline V and J ends were trimmed by 0 bases and 6 bases, with 8 bases remaining between them. The CDR3 extends over 13 amino acids. In germline, CDR1 is MNHNY, CDR2 SVGAGI (reference sequence). CDR3 sequence reads: CASSYSGGDGYTF. The DNA of the CDR3 is TGTGCCAGCAGTTACTCAGGAGGGGATGGCTACACCTTC.

The rearrangement joins TRBV10-3 to TRBJ1-1; D possibly corresponds to TRBD1 (5 bases). V was trimmed by 4 bases and J by 1 base, leaving 25 bases between them. In germline, CDR1 is ENHRY, CDR2 SYGVKD. The CDR3 length is 19 residues. The CDR3 region is CAISGLGRTEGTKNTEAFF. The CDR3, as DNA: TGTGCCATCAGTGGATTGGGTAGGACCGAGGGGACTAAGAACACTGAAGCTTTCTTT.

Concerning this clone: This sample includes further DNA sequences coding for the same CDR3. The chain is built from TRBV19 and TRBJ1-2; D unresolved. The CDR3 loop spans 13 amino acids. V lost 4 bases and J lost 0, with 6 bases in between. CDR1 LNHDA and CDR2 SQIVND come from the germline V gene (reference sequence). The CDR3 reads CASSRGTNYGYTF. CDR3 sequence (DNA): TGTGCCAGTAGTAGAGGTACTAACTATGGCTACACCTTC.

This clone has just one count. The CDR3 reads CASSLGSGETQYF. The CDR3 region has the DNA TGTGCCAGCAGCTTGGGGAGCGGAGAGACCCAGTACTTC. The V gene is TRBV5-6, the J gene TRBJ2-5; TRBD2 might be the D (5 bases). The V end lost 0 bases, the J end lost 4 bases, and 7 bases lay between the germline ends. The CDR3 runs to 13 residues. The germline gives CDR1 SGHDT, CDR2 YYEEEE. Full variable domain (rest looked up from reference TRBV5-6 and TRBJ2-5): DAGVTQSPTHLIKTRGQQVTLRCSPKSGHDTVSWYQQALGQGPQFIFQYYEEEERQRGNFPDRFSGHQFPNYSSELNVNALLLGDSALYLCASSLGSGETQYFGPGTRLLVL.

This clone appeared a few times. The chain combines TRBV5-1 with TRBJ2-3, with D perhaps TRBD1 (6 bases). CDR1 and CDR2 (germline): SGHRS, YFSETQ. This CDR3 has 15 amino acids. The V end lost 3 bases, the J end lost 2 bases, and 13 bases lay between the germline ends. The DNA of the CDR3 is TGCGCCAGCAGCTCCGGACAGCCGAACACAGATACGCAGTATTTT. Translation gives CASSSGQPNTDTQYF.

The genes are TRBV2 and TRBJ2-3, with 11 bases aligning to TRBD2. The CDR3 contains 17 residues. Germline V gene lookup returns CDR1 SNHLY and CDR2 FYNNEI. V shed 6 bases, J shed 0 bases, and the junction held 8 bases outside the gene matches. The CDR3 region is CASRASGGQSSTDTQYF. The CDR3 DNA reads TGTGCCAGCAGGGCTAGCGGGGGGCAGAGTAGCACAGATACGCAGTATTTT.

The chain recombines TRBV2 with TRBJ1-1, with D perhaps TRBD1 (6 bases). V was shortened by 8 bases and J by 0 bases, with 13 bases between the two germline ends. This CDR3 has 14 residues. Germline CDR1 reads SNHLY; CDR2 reads FYNNEI. The CDR3 region is CASGGPGLNTEAFF. The CDR3 nucleotides are TGTGCCAGCGGGGGCCCAGGTTTGAACACTGAAGCTTTCTTT.

This clone has a count of ten or more. This chain links TRBV9 with TRBJ2-1; 12 bases fit TRBD2. CDR1 SGDLS and CDR2 YYNGEE come from the germline V gene. V gave up 7 bases and J gave up 7 bases; unmatched junction bases: 6. CDR3 length: 14 residues. The CDR3 DNA sequence: TGTGCCAGCGGACTAGCGGGGATACTGAATGAGCAGTTCTTC. This encodes CASGLAGILNEQFF.

The chain carries TRBV9 and TRBJ2-5; 14 nucleotides line up with TRBD2. After removal of 4 bases from V and 2 bases from J, the junction contained 10 bases not matched to a gene. The germline CDR1 and CDR2 sequences are SGDLS and YYNGEE. This CDR3 has 18 residues. The CDR3 coding sequence is TGTGCCAGCAGCACAAGGACTAGCGGGGGGTCATTTCAAGAGACCCAGTACTTC. This encodes CASSTRTSGGSFQETQYF.

V and J are TRBV9 and TRBJ1-3; D is unresolved. The CDR3 extends over 13 amino acids. The ends were cut back, 4 bases at V and 6 bases at J, with 11 bases in the middle. The germline V gene encodes CDR1 SGDLS and CDR2 YYNGEE. The DNA of the CDR3 is TGTGCCAGCAGCTTACCAGCGTTAAACACCATATATTTT. It is translated as CASSLPALNTIYF.

This clone was seen once. The V and J genes are TRBV5-4 and TRBJ1-4; D ambiguous. Germline V gene sequence: CDR1 SGHNT, CDR2 YYREEE (reference sequence). Trimming shortened V by 4 bases and J by 0 bases, and 7 bases separated the two germline ends. The CDR3 length is 14 residues. The CDR3: CASSLAATNEKLFF. In nucleotides, the CDR3 is TGTGCCAGCAGCCTAGCAGCAACTAATGAAAAACTGTTTTTT.

This chain joins TRBV5-5 and TRBJ2-7; D not resolved. The germline gives CDR1 SGHKS, CDR2 YYEKEE (reference sequence). V was shortened by 0 bases and J by 1 base, with 11 bases between the two germline ends. The CDR3 has 15 residues. CDR3 in DNA: TGTGCCAGCAGCTTGGAGCAGGTTCCGTCCTACGAGCAGTACTTC. Translating gives CASSLEQVPSYEQYF.

This chain connects TRBV5-1 to TRBJ1-1; TRBD1 agrees at 9 bases. The CDR3 extends over 16 amino acids. Germline V gene sequence: CDR1 SGHRS, CDR2 YFSETQ. The J segment lost 1 base and the V segment lost 4 bases, leaving 8 bases of the junction unmatched. The CDR3 here is CASSLGGQGGNTEAFF. CDR3 nucleotide sequence: TGCGCCAGCAGCCTCGGGGGACAGGGAGGGAACACTGAAGCTTTCTTT.

The V call is TRBV10-2, the J call TRBJ1-2; TRBD1 is a possible D gene (6 bases). Trimming shortened V by 5 bases and J by 2 bases, and 15 bases separated the two germline ends. The CDR3 is 15 amino acids. CDR1 is WSHSY and CDR2 is SAAADI in the germline V gene. CDR3 protein: CASSWVVTGNYGYTF. CDR3 nucleotide sequence: TGCGCCAGCAGTTGGGTTGTAACAGGGAACTATGGCTACACCTTC.

The chain combines TRBV6-5 with TRBJ2-1; 7 bases match TRBD1. CDR1 and CDR2 (germline): MNHEY, SVGAGI. This CDR3 is 13 amino acids long. The J segment lost 7 bases and the V segment lost 3 bases, leaving 3 bases of the junction unmatched. CDR3 protein: CASSYLQGNEQFF. The CDR3 nucleotides read TGTGCCAGCAGTTATTTACAGGGGAATGAGCAGTTCTTC.